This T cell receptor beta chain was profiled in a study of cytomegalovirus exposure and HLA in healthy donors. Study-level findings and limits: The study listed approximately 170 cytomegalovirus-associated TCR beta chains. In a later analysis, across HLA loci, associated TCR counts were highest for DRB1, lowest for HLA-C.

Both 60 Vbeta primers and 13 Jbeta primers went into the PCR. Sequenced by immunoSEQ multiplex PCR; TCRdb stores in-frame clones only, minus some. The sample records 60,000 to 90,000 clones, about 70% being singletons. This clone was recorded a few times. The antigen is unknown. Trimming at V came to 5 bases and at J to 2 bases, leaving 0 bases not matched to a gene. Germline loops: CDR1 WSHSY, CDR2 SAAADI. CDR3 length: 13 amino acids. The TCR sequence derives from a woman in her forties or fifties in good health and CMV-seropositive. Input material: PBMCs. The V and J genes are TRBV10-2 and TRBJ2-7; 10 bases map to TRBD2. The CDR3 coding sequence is TGCGCCAGCAGTCTAGCGGGAGCCTACGAGCAGTACTTC. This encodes CASSLAGAYEQYF.